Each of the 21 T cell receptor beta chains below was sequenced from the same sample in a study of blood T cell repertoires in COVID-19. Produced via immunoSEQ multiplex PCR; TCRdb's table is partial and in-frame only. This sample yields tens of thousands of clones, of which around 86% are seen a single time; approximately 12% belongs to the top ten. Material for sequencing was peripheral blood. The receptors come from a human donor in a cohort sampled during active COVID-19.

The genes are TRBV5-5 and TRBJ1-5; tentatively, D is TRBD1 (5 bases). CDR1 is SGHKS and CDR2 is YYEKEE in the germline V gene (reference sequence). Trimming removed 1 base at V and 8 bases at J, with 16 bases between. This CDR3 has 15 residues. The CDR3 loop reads CASSLQGIEYEPQHF. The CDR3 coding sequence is TGTGCCAGCAGCTTGCAGGGTATTGAGTATGAGCCCCAGCATTTT.

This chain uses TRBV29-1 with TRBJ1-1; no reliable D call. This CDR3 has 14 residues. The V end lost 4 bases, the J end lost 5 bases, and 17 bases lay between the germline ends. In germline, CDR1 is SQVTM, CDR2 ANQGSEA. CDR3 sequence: CSVAPMTPATEAFF. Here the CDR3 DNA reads TGCAGCGTTGCCCCTATGACTCCCGCGACTGAAGCTTTCTTT. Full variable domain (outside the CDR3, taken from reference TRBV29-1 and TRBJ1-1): SAVISQKPSRDICQRGTSLTIQCQVDSQVTMMFWYRQQPGQSLTLIATANQGSEATYESGFVIDKFPISRPNLTFSTLTVSNMSPEDSSIYLCSVAPMTPATEAFFGQGTRLTVV.

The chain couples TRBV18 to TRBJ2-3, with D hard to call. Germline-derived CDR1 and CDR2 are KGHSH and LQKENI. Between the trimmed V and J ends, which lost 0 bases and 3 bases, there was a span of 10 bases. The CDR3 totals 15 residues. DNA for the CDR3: TGTGCCAGCTCACCACCGTCTCGCGGAACAGATACGCAGTATTTT. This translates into CASSPPSRGTDTQYF.

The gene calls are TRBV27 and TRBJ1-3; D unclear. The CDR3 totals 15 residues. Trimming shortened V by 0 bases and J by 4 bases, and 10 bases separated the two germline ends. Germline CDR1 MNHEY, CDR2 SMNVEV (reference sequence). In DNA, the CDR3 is TGTGCCAGCAGTTTATCGTGGAGGGCCGGAAACACCATATATTTT. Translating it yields CASSLSWRAGNTIYF.

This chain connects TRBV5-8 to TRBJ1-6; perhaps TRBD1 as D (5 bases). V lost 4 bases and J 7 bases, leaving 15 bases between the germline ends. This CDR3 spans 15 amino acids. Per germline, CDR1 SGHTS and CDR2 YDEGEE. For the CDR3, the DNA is TGTGCCAGCAGCCGGAGAGACAGCCTCAATTCACCCCTCCACTTT. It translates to CASSRRDSLNSPLHF.

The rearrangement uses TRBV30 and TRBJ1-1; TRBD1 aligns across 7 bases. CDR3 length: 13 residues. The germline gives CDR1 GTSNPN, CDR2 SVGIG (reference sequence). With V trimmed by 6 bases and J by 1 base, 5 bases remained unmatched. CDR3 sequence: CACPGQTNTEAFF. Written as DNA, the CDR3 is TGTGCCTGCCCGGGACAGACGAACACTGAAGCTTTCTTT.

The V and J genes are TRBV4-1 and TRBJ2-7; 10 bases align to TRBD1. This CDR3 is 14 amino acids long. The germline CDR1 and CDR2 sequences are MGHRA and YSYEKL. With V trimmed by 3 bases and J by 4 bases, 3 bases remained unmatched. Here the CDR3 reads CASSQPGQGYEQYF. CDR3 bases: TGCGCCAGCAGCCAGCCGGGACAGGGGTACGAGCAGTACTTC.

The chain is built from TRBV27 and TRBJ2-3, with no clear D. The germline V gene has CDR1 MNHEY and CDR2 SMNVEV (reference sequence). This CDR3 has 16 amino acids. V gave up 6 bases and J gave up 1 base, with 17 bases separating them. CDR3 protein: CASSTHLLDRTDTQYF. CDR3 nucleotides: TGTGCCAGCAGCACTCACCTCCTAGATCGCACAGATACGCAGTATTTT.

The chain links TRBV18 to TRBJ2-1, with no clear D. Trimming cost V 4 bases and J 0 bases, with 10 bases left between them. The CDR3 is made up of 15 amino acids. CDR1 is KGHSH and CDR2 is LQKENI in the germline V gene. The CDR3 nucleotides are TGTGCCAGCTCACTTCTACAGAGCTCCTACAATGAGCAGTTCTTC. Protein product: CASSLLQSSYNEQFF.

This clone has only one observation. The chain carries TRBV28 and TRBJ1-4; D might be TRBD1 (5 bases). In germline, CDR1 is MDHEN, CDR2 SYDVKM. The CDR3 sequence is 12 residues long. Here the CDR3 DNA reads TGTGCTTCAGGGAGGGTCCACGAAAAACTGTTTTTT. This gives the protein CASGRVHEKLFF.

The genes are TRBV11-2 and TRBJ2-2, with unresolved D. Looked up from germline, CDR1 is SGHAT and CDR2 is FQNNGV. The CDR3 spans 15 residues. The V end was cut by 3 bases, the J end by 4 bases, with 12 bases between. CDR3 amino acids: CASSLIPGGTGELFF. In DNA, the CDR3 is TGTGCCAGCAGCTTGATTCCCGGCGGCACCGGGGAGCTGTTTTTT.

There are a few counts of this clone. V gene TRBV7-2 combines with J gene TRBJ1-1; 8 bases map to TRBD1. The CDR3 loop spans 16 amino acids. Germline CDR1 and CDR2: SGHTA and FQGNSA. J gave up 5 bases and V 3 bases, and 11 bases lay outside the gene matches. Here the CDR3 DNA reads TGTGCCAGCAGCTTTAGCGGAGGACAGGGAAGGACTGAAGCTTTCTTT. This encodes CASSFSGGQGRTEAFF.

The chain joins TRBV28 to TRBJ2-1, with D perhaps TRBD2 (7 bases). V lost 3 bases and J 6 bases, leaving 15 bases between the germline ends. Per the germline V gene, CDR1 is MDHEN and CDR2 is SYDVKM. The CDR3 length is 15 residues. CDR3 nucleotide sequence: TGTGCCAGCAGTTTGACGGCGGGGGCCCTCAATGAGCAGTTCTTC. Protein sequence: CASSLTAGALNEQFF.

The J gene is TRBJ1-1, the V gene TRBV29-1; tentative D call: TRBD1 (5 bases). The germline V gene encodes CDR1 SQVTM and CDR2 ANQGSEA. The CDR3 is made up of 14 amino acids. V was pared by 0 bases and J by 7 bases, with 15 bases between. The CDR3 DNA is TGCAGCGTTGAAGATTCACAGCAGGGAGGTGAAGCTTTCTTT. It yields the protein CSVEDSQQGGEAFF.

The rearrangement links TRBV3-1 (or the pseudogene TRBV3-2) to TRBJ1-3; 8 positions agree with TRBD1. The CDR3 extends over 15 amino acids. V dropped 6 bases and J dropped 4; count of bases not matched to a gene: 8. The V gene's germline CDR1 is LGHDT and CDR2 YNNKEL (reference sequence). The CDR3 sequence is CASRFGQGSGNTIYF. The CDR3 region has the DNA TGTGCCAGCAGGTTCGGACAGGGTTCCGGAAACACCATATATTTT.

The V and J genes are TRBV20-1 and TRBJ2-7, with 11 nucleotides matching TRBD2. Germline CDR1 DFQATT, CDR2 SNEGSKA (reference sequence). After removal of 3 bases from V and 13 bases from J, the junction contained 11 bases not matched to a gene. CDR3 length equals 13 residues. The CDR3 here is CSASGLAGGPRYF. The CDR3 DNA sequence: TGCAGTGCTAGTGGGCTAGCGGGGGGCCCGCGCTACTTC.

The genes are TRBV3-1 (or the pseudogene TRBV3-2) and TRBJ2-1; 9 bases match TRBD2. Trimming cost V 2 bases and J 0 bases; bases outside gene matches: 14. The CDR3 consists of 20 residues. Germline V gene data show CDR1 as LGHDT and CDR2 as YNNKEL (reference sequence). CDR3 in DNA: TGTGCCAGCAGCCAAAGATTAGGGACTAGCCTTATTAGCTCCTACAATGAGCAGTTCTTC. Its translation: CASSQRLGTSLISSYNEQFF.

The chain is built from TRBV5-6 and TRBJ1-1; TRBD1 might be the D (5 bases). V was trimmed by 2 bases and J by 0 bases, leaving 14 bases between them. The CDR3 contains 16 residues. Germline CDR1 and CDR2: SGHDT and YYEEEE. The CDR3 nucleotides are TGTGCCAGCAGCTTTGGACACTACCAACTGAACACTGAAGCTTTCTTT. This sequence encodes CASSFGHYQLNTEAFF.

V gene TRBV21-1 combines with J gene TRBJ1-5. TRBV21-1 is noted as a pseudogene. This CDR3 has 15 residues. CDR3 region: CASSKTSGGCQPQHF. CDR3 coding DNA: TGTGCCAGCAGCAAGACTAGTGGTGGATGTCAGCCCCAGCATTTT.

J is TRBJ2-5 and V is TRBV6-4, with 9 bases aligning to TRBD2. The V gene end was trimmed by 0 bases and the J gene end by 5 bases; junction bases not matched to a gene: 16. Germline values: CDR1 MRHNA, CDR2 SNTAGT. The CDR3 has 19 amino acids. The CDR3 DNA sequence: TGTGCCAGCAGTGACTCGGAAGCGGGGGGTCCTCCCGCGTGGGAGACCCAGTACTTC. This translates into CASSDSEAGGPPAWETQYF.

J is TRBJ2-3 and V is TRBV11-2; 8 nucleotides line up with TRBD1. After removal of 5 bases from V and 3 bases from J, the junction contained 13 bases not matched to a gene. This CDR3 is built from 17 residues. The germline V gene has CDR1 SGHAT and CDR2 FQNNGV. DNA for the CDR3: TGTGCCAGCAGCCCACTTCAGGGGGCGATAATGACAGATACGCAGTATTTT. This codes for CASSPLQGAIMTDTQYF.